The TCR beta chain described here comes from a study of pediatric ulcerative colitis. As concerns this clone: Its antigen is currently unknown.

The CDR3 is 16 residues long. Trimming at V came to 3 bases and at J to 1 base, leaving 8 bases not matched to a gene. Germline CDR1 and CDR2: MNHEY and SMNVEV (reference sequence). Study-wide results and limits: A couple of rectal CDR3 clonotypes occurred in all ulcerative colitis patients.

Clones were read by immunoSEQ multiplex PCR, and TCRdb kept only the in-frame ones, dropping some. Of 5,000 or so clones in the sample, around nine tenths were seen once. The TCR originated in a girl aged 5 to 17 who was a control in a study of pediatric ulcerative colitis. The specimen was blood. The chain carries TRBV27 and TRBJ1-2; TRBD1 matches at 7 bases. The CDR3 bases are TGTGCCAGCAGTTTTACGGGACAGCCTTTTAACTATGGCTACACCTTC. Its protein is CASSFTGQPFNYGYTF.